This T cell receptor (beta chain) was captured by sequencing in a study of Ad26.COV2.S vaccination and SARS-CoV-2 variants. This clone was seen a single time. The protocol was immunoSEQ multiplex PCR, while the TCRdb copy is restricted to in-frame clones and leaves out a portion. In the table there are about 390,000 clones, 75% to 90% of which are singletons. Specified treatment: 19 received Ad26.COV2.S at low or high dose, single or two shots; several received placebo; per-sample allocation not given. Day 63 after the first vaccine or placebo injection was the time point for sampling. The sequence derives from a person between 18 and 59 years old who received the Ad26.COV2.S COVID-19 vaccine or a placebo. This specimen consisted of peripheral blood, obtained in a trial of Ad26.COV2.S vaccine versus placebo.

The CDR3 nucleotides are TGTGCCAGCACCCTGCACTCGACAGCCTCCAACTATGGCTACACCTTC. Translated: CASTLHSTASNYGYTF. The chain uses TRBV5-6 and TRBJ1-2, with D maybe TRBD1 (5 bases). CDR1 and CDR2 (germline): SGHDT, YYEEEE. CDR3 length: 16 residues. V lost 6 bases and J lost 2, with 20 bases in between.